This T cell receptor beta chain was obtained from a study of vaccination and CD4 T cells after COVID-19. Overall study: Median time from second vaccine dose to sampling was over 55 days (14 to 241).

Oncomine TCR Beta short-read sequencing was applied to DNA from cultured CD4+ T cells. TCRdb recomputed calls from the PCR reads with MiXCR, one row per CDR3 protein. The table shows fewer than 3,500 distinct CDR3 sequences, with roughly two fifths occurring only once. Germline V gene lookup returns CDR1 SGHTA and CDR2 FQGTGA. The CDR3 is 14 amino acids. V shed 5 bases and J shed 1 base, with 11 bases lying between them. Findings and limits, study-wide: Convalescent patients were relatively few, and early post-infection timepoints were missing. Median about 86% of reactive clones detected in convalescent patients emerged only post-vaccination.

Treatment specified: approximately 9-day PBMC culture with coronavirus spike peptide pools or control peptides (ViraFEST assay). One should note that the unexposed donor's CD4+ T cells were collected before the COVID-19 pandemic (2011-2018). About this clonotype: Its target is unknown.

Sequenced sample: CD4+ T cells from blood, cultured in vitro. The chain employs TRBV7-3 and TRBJ1-1; D gene unclear. The TCR sequence derives from a human donor in good health. The CDR3 reads CASSEMVGNTEAFF. The DNA of the CDR3 is TGTGCCAGCAGCGAAATGGTGGGGAACACTGAAGCTTTCTTT.